This T cell receptor (beta chain) was found in a study of T cells in narcolepsy. Trimming removed 1 base from V and 3 bases from J, with 9 bases in between. Germline CDR1 LGHNA, CDR2 YSLEER. The CDR3 runs to 14 residues. Broader study findings: Autoreactive clonotypes reportedly recurred in blood of same and different patients, not controls.

For this clone: No antigen is known for it.

The assay was immunoSEQ multiplex PCR, and TCRdb's table has in-frame clones only and misses some. Of some 37,000 clones in the sample, about 85% are singletons; the top ten hold about 1.6%. J is TRBJ2-5 and V is TRBV4-3; D might be TRBD1 or TRBD2, each matching 5 bases. This TCR came from a human donor with narcolepsy. Sample: CD45RA- memory CD4+ T cells from PBMCs. The CDR3 region has the DNA TGCGCCAGCAGCCAAGGGGGGATCAAAGAGACCCAGTACTTC. Protein product: CASSQGGIKETQYF.